This T cell receptor beta chain was identified in a study of blood T cell repertoires in COVID-19 (dated by TCRdb to the early 2020s). With regard to the full study: Collaborator samples came from the United States, Italy and Spain and covered acute and convalescent phases of COVID-19. The repertoires were released in a freely available public database meant as a resource for research on the immune response to SARS-CoV-2. Sample metadata almost always included a de-identified subject ID, COVID-19 status, age in years and sex. The dataset comprised deeply sampled blood TCRbeta repertoires from subjects exposed to, actively infected with, or recovered from COVID-19. The samples were drawn from the first 160 participants of the ongoing ImmuneRACE study and from 1,200 or so subjects provided by 6 global collaborators. Where available, HLA class I and class II types were taken from metadata supplied by the sample provider and were not determined by assay-based typing. The material from the prospective study consisted of cDNA or gDNA derived from T cells, B-cell-depleted T cells, or PBMCs. Study-wide conclusions, independent of this receptor: The amount of clinical and demographic metadata varied by source and participant and was provided uncurated.

One collaborating source in Seattle enrolled patients while the patients were actively infected and followed the patients over time throughout the course of disease. The collaborating institutions used their own protocols to collect whole blood in K2EDTA tubes. For TCRbeta analysis, collaborators shipped samples in one of three forms: frozen whole blood, isolated PBMCs, or DNA extracted from either of those sample types. The immunoSEQ Assay, a bias-controlled multiplex PCR, was used to amplify TCRbeta CDR3 regions from genomic DNA. The study's processing was this. The number of nucleated cells in each sample was estimated by amplification of reference gene primers within the assay. Sequence reads were collapsed and filtered to measure the absolute abundance of every unique TCRbeta CDR3 rearrangement. For each sample, productive Simpson clonality was calculated by taking the square root of Simpson's diversity index across productive rearrangements. In its TCRdb copy, this immuneACCESS table keeps in-frame sequences only and misses some clones. Where compared with another copy, unresolved V genes explain less than half of these, and the others have no known cause. V and J calls and clone size are those listed in that table; D and trimming were worked out from the DNA. The sample profile shows under 250,000 clones; 90% to 95% of them were found once. The leading ten clones occupy around 0.84% of the sample.

For this clone: Its recognized antigen is unknown. Base-call qualities are not available, and no considerably larger clone is one nucleotide away.

From the cysteine through the phenylalanine, the CDR3 covers 14 amino acids. Only the CDR3 portion is preserved as DNA: 42 bases, with reading frame beginning at the first base. CDR1 SGHVS and CDR2 FNYEAQ are derived from the germline V gene. V trim: 5 bases; J trim: 4 bases; unmatched bases: 6. The sequence was collected from a man between 60 and 70 years old with COVID-19, enrolled during active disease. Material for sequencing was peripheral blood. The rearranged chain carries TRBV7-6 and TRBJ2-7; a stretch of 9 junction bases matches TRBD2. DNA sequence: TGTGCCAGCAGCCCCGGGACTAGCCGGTACGAGCAGTACTTC. Protein translation: CASSPGTSRYEQYF.